This entry lists 3 T cell receptor beta chains sequenced from one sample in a study of cytomegalovirus exposure and HLA in healthy donors. Researchers ran the PCR with 60 Vbeta and 13 Jbeta primers. Using immunoSEQ multiplex PCR, the repertoire was profiled, and TCRdb retains in-frame clones only, with some absent. The sample yields about 98,000 clones, approximately 83% seen once. Sequencing input: PBMCs. The receptors originated from a female donor in good health and CMV-seropositive.

CDR3 bases: TGTGCCAGCAGCTTGTTCCTGGGCGAAAAACTGTTTTTT. Encoded protein: CASSLFLGEKLFF. This rearrangement joins TRBV5-5 to TRBJ1-4, with D uncertain. Germline loops: CDR1 SGHKS, CDR2 YYEKEE (reference sequence). The CDR3 is 13 amino acids. V dropped 1 base and J dropped 8 bases, with 9 bases sitting between them.

This rearrangement joins TRBV4-2 to TRBJ1-5, with unresolved D. V was cut by 0 bases and J by 8 bases, with 11 bases left in between. Germline V gene data show CDR1 as LGHNA and CDR2 as YNFKEQ. The CDR3 totals 14 residues. CDR3 in amino acids: CASSQDPAAEPQHF. The DNA for the CDR3 is TGTGCCAGCAGCCAAGACCCAGCCGCGGAGCCCCAGCATTTT.

V usage is TRBV19 and J usage is TRBJ1-5; D gene unclear. Germline assignment: CDR1 LNHDA and CDR2 SQIVND (reference sequence). Trimming pared 4 bases from V and 3 bases from J, leaving 7 bases between. The CDR3 length is 13 residues. CDR3 residues: CASSTQHNQPQHF. In DNA, the CDR3 is TGTGCCAGTAGTACACAGCACAATCAGCCCCAGCATTTT.